These 14 T cell receptor beta chains came from one sample sequenced in a study of T-cell memory formation after mild COVID-19. One entry per CDR3 protein results from TCRdb running MiXCR on the 5' RACE reads. The sample carries roughly 300,000 distinct CDR3 sequences, 7% to 10% recorded once. The sequenced sample was PBMCs or a T cell subset sorted from them (not recorded which). The receptors were gathered from a man between 18 and 35 years old who had mild COVID-19 (a few samples of this study predate the infection). Cell type and time point are not known.

This clonotype has just a few counts. This rearrangement joins TRBV28 to TRBJ2-5, with a possible D match to TRBD2 (6 bases). This CDR3 region has 17 residues. The germline gives CDR1 MDHEN, CDR2 SYDVKM. V lost 6 bases, J lost 5 bases, and 25 bases lay in between. CDR3 DNA sequence: TGTGCCAGCAGCCAGATACTGGGGGGTAGGGGTCTCGAGACCCAGTACTTC. Amino acid sequence: CASSQILGGRGLETQYF.

This clonotype has just a few counts. The genes are TRBV28 and TRBJ1-2, with 9 bases that match TRBD1. The CDR3 covers 15 residues. The germline V gene has CDR1 MDHEN and CDR2 SYDVKM. After removal of 4 bases from V and 3 bases from J, the junction contained 6 bases not matched to a gene. This CDR3 is CASSWTGVEDYGYTF. The CDR3 DNA is TGTGCCAGCAGTTGGACAGGGGTAGAGGACTATGGCTACACCTTC.

The chain combines TRBV18 with TRBJ2-3; no firm D call. CDR3 size: 14 residues. The germline V and J ends were trimmed by 3 bases and 2 bases, with 9 bases remaining between them. The germline gives CDR1 KGHSH, CDR2 LQKENI. CDR3 in DNA: TGTGCCAGCTCACCGGGCTACGCCACAGATACGCAGTATTTT. Translated, it gives CASSPGYATDTQYF.

A few counts support this clonotype. This chain joins TRBV11-2 and TRBJ2-5; the D gene could be TRBD1 or TRBD2 (6 bases each). Germline assignment: CDR1 SGHAT and CDR2 FQNNGV. Trimming cost V 3 bases and J 5 bases, with 10 bases left between them. This CDR3 comprises 13 residues. The CDR3 sequence: CASSFRGPETQYF. The CDR3 coding sequence is TGTGCCAGCAGCTTCCGGGGGCCGGAGACCCAGTACTTC.

V is TRBV7-3 and J is TRBJ2-7; no clear D. Germline loops: CDR1 SGHTA, CDR2 FQGTGA. The germline V and J ends were trimmed by 4 bases and 6 bases, with 28 bases remaining between them. CDR3 length equals 18 residues. In nucleotides, the CDR3 is TGTGCCAGCAGCTACGGCCTTGAGAGTCAGGCTCTCACCTGCGAGCAGTACTTC. Encoded protein: CASSYGLESQALTCEQYF. The complete variable domain, with remaining parts taken from reference TRBV7-3 and TRBJ2-7, reads GAGVSQTPSNKVTEKGKYVELRCDPISGHTALYWYRQSLGQGPEFLIYFQGTGAADDSGLPNDRFFAVRPEGSVSTLKIQRTERGDSAVYLCASSYGLESQALTCEQYFGPGTRLTVT.

The gene calls are TRBV3-1 and TRBJ2-1; TRBD1 might be the D (5 bases). This CDR3 spans 14 amino acids. Germline V gene sequence: CDR1 LGHDT, CDR2 YNNKEL (reference sequence). V lost 4 bases and J lost 5, with 12 bases in between. This CDR3 reads CASSLTDSNNEQFF. CDR3 nucleotide sequence: TGTGCCAGCAGCCTCACAGACAGCAACAATGAGCAGTTCTTC.

This clonotype showed up just a few times. V and J are TRBV9 and TRBJ2-2; D gene unclear. The CDR3 loop spans 17 amino acids. Germline-derived CDR1 and CDR2 are SGDLS and YYNGEE. V dropped 0 bases and J dropped 7 bases, with 19 bases sitting between them. The CDR3 region has the DNA TGTGCCAGCAGCGTAGATCCAGCAGAATTTTCCAGCGGGGAGCTGTTTTTT. Translating it yields CASSVDPAEFSSGELFF.

Ten or more counts support this clonotype. The V and J genes are TRBV12-3 or TRBV12-4 and TRBJ2-1; the match to TRBD2 covers 11 bases. Trimming cost V 4 bases and J 8 bases; bases outside gene matches: 4. This CDR3 contains 14 residues. CDR3 sequence: CASSSSGGRDEQFF. Written as DNA, the CDR3 is TGTGCCAGCAGTTCTAGCGGGGGGAGGGATGAGCAGTTCTTC.

A few counts support this clonotype. The chain is built from TRBV10-3 and TRBJ1-1; D is ambiguous. The CDR3 totals 16 residues. V was pared by 0 bases and J by 4 bases, with 15 bases between. Germline V gene lookup returns CDR1 ENHRY and CDR2 SYGVKD. CDR3: CAISESPGQGGTEAFF. CDR3 in DNA: TGTGCCATCAGTGAGTCGCCCGGGCAAGGTGGCACTGAAGCTTTCTTT.

This clonotype was found many times. The genes are TRBV12-3 or TRBV12-4 and TRBJ2-5, with 16 bases that match TRBD2. This CDR3 spans 19 amino acids. After removal of 5 bases from V and 4 bases from J, the junction contained 13 bases not matched to a gene. CDR3 region: CASSPLGGTSGGARETQYF. The CDR3 nucleotides read TGTGCCAGCAGTCCCCTGGGAGGGACTAGCGGGGGGGCCAGAGAGACCCAGTACTTC.

CDR3 sequence reads: CSALERGTTKNIQYF. The DNA for the CDR3 is TGCAGTGCTCTAGAGAGGGGGACCACCAAAAACATTCAGTACTTC. This chain links TRBV20-1 with TRBJ2-4; maybe TRBD1 (6 bases). The CDR3 contains 15 residues. Trimming removed 5 bases at V and 2 bases at J, with 16 bases between. Germline CDR1 reads DFQATT; CDR2 reads SNEGSKA (reference sequence).

This clonotype was counted between two and nine times. The V and J genes are TRBV6-2 or TRBV6-3 and TRBJ2-1, with a tentative D call TRBD1 (7 bases). CDR1 is MNHEY and CDR2 is SVGEGT in the germline V gene. Trimming removed 5 bases at V and 8 bases at J, with 22 bases between. CDR3 length: 16 residues. CDR3 sequence: CASSPTLTGRKDEQFF. The CDR3 DNA follows: TGTGCCAGCAGTCCGACCCTGACAGGGAGGAAGGATGAGCAGTTCTTC.

The J gene is TRBJ2-1, the V gene TRBV30; the D gene is possibly TRBD2 (5 bases). Germline V gene data show CDR1 as GTSNPN and CDR2 as SVGIG (reference sequence). The germline V and J ends were trimmed by 2 bases and 8 bases, with 16 bases remaining between them. The CDR3 consists of 14 residues. The CDR3 is CAWSSSGIRDEQFF. The CDR3 bases are TGTGCCTGGAGTTCGTCGGGAATTCGGGATGAGCAGTTCTTC.

CDR3 nucleotide sequence: TGTGCCATCAGTGCGACAGGGGCGGATGGCTACACCTTC. Residues: CAISATGADGYTF. The rearrangement joins TRBV10-3 to TRBJ1-2; 8 bases line up with TRBD1. The germline V gene encodes CDR1 ENHRY and CDR2 SYGVKD. The junction had 4 bases not matched to a gene; V was cut back by 4 bases and J by 6 bases. The CDR3 is made up of 13 amino acids.